The next 18 T cell receptor beta chains were all read from a single sample in a study of T cells after yellow fever vaccination. TCRdb called the 5' RACE reads again in MiXCR, with one record for every CDR3 protein. The sample yields around 550,000 distinct CDR3 sequences, 15% to 20% seen once. This specimen consisted of PBMCs, obtained 15 days after the yellow fever booster vaccination. The origin of the receptors is a young man who received the YFV17D yellow fever vaccine.

The V and J genes are TRBV20-1 and TRBJ2-2; no definite D call. The CDR3 is 14 amino acids. CDR1 and CDR2 from the germline V gene are DFQATT and SNEGSKA (reference sequence). Trimming took off 3 bases at V and 1 base at J, with 9 bases between the two ends. CDR3 sequence: CSARGWENTGELFF. CDR3 sequence (DNA): TGCAGTGCTAGGGGCTGGGAGAACACCGGGGAGCTGTTTTTT.

This rearrangement joins TRBV5-5 to TRBJ2-6, with TRBD2 as a possible D gene (5 bases). CDR3 size: 18 residues. The ends were cut back, 4 bases at V and 0 bases at J, with 17 bases in the middle. Germline CDR1 is SGHKS and CDR2 is YYEKEE (reference sequence). The CDR3 DNA reads as TGTGCCAGCAGCGTAACTCCGATCGGACTCTCTGGGGCCAACGTCCTGACTTTC. Protein sequence: CASSVTPIGLSGANVLTF.

CDR3 protein: CASSVPGQRFTGELFF. The CDR3 coding sequence is TGTGCCAGCAGTGTTCCGGGACAGAGATTCACCGGGGAGCTGTTTTTT. V usage is TRBV7-2 and J usage is TRBJ2-2; 7 nucleotides line up with TRBD1. The germline gives CDR1 SGHTA, CDR2 FQGNSA. The CDR3 contains 16 residues. J was trimmed by 4 bases and V by 6 bases; bases with no gene match: 11.

This clonotype was counted a few times. V is TRBV29-1 and J is TRBJ2-3; D call uncertain. Trimming pared 3 bases from V and 2 bases from J, leaving 18 bases between. CDR1 is SQVTM, CDR2 ANQGSEA, per germline. This CDR3 contains 16 residues. The CDR3 nucleotides read TGCAGCGTTGATCCCCCGGCTAGTCGGCCCACAGATACGCAGTATTTT. Its protein product is CSVDPPASRPTDTQYF.

This clonotype showed up just a few times. The chain combines TRBV5-1 with TRBJ2-3; D may correspond to TRBD1 or TRBD2 (7 bases each). The germline V and J ends were trimmed by 0 bases and 4 bases, with 15 bases remaining between them. The germline V gene has CDR1 SGHRS and CDR2 YFSETQ. The CDR3 loop spans 16 amino acids. CDR3 nucleotide sequence: TGCGCCAGCAGCTTGGCAGCCAGGGGGGGCCCAGATACGCAGTATTTT. This encodes CASSLAARGGPDTQYF.

This chain's CDR3 is CASSDGGAGKYNEQFF. DNA for the CDR3: TGTGCCAGCAGTGACGGGGGGGCGGGAAAATACAATGAGCAGTTCTTC. The rearrangement joins TRBV25-1 to TRBJ2-1; 8 bases fit TRBD2. The germline CDR1 and CDR2 sequences are MGHDK and SYGVNS. The CDR3 has 16 amino acids. V was clipped by 3 bases and J by 4 bases; unmatched bases: 8.

The chain has TRBV4-3 and TRBJ2-3; TRBD1 aligns across 9 bases. The V gene end was trimmed by 4 bases and the J gene end by 12 bases; junction bases not matched to a gene: 23. CDR1 and CDR2 from the germline V gene are LGHNA and YSLEER. This CDR3 region has 18 residues. The CDR3 loop reads CASSPYSEVWLGTGLQYF. The CDR3 coding sequence is TGCGCCAGCAGCCCCTACAGTGAGGTCTGGCTTGGGACAGGGCTTCAGTATTTT.

The chain employs TRBV3-1 and TRBJ2-7; a possible D gene is TRBD2 (5 bases). The CDR3 totals 11 residues. The V gene's germline CDR1 is LGHDT and CDR2 YNNKEL (reference sequence). Trimming removed 10 bases at V and 5 bases at J, with 12 bases between. In DNA, the CDR3 is TGTGCCACCAGAGGGTTCGACGAGCAGTACTTC. It translates to CATRGFDEQYF.

This clonotype was observed once. The chain joins TRBV5-6 to TRBJ2-7; D is possibly TRBD1 (6 bases). Germline-derived CDR1 and CDR2 are SGHDT and YYEEEE. The CDR3 runs 17 residues. Trimming removed 2 bases at V and 3 bases at J, with 21 bases between. CDR3 DNA sequence: TGTGCCAGCAGCTTATTCGCCATGACAGGAGACATCTACGAGCAGTACTTC. Translating it yields CASSLFAMTGDIYEQYF.

The chain couples TRBV7-8 to TRBJ2-1, with D uncertain. Germline loops: CDR1 SGHVS, CDR2 FQNEAQ. The V end lost 1 base, the J end lost 5 bases, and 21 bases lay between the germline ends. CDR3 length equals 18 residues. Here the CDR3 DNA reads TGTGCCAGCAGCTTAGGGACGCGACTTGCAAGCCAAAACAATGAGCAGTTCTTC. It yields the protein CASSLGTRLASQNNEQFF.

This clonotype was seen only a few times. CDR3 sequence: CATGTSSYNEQFF. The CDR3, as DNA: TGTGCCACCGGGACTAGCTCCTACAATGAGCAGTTCTTC. This chain uses TRBV27 with TRBJ2-1, with 8 bases identical to TRBD2. The V and J ends lost 10 bases and 0 bases, in that order; junction bases with no gene match: 2. Germline V lookup: CDR1 MNHEY, CDR2 SMNVEV (reference sequence). The CDR3 loop spans 13 amino acids.

V is TRBV4-3 and J is TRBJ2-1; D is perhaps TRBD1 (5 bases). V gave up 3 bases and J gave up 3 bases, with 6 bases separating them. The CDR3 has 13 amino acids. CDR1 and CDR2 from the germline V gene are LGHNA and YSLEER. CDR3 loop: CASSHDSYNEQFF. The CDR3 nucleotides read TGCGCCAGCAGCCACGACAGCTACAATGAGCAGTTCTTC.

This clonotype showed up just a few times. The chain couples TRBV12-3 or TRBV12-4 to TRBJ2-7; the D gene is possibly TRBD2 (6 bases). V lost 6 bases and J 0 bases, leaving 12 bases between the germline ends. The CDR3 sequence is 14 residues long. The CDR3 protein is CASSHRDSSYEQYF. CDR3 nucleotide sequence: TGTGCCAGCAGCCACCGGGACTCCTCCTACGAGCAGTACTTC.

The chain carries TRBV20-1 and TRBJ2-1; TRBD2 is a possible D gene (6 bases). Trimming left V 3 bases short and J 10 bases short, with 16 bases between. Germline V gene data show CDR1 as DFQATT and CDR2 as SNEGSKA (reference sequence). The CDR3 spans 13 residues. The CDR3 sequence is CSASTSRGGEQFF. In DNA, the CDR3 is TGCAGTGCTAGCACTAGTAGGGGAGGCGAGCAGTTCTTC.

This chain uses TRBV5-5 with TRBJ2-7; the D is unclear. Germline values: CDR1 SGHKS, CDR2 YYEKEE (reference sequence). This CDR3 has 15 amino acids. V was pared by 4 bases and J by 3 bases, with 17 bases between. The CDR3 loop reads CASSTLGNTDYEQYF. The DNA for the CDR3 is TGTGCCAGCAGCACGCTGGGAAACACTGACTACGAGCAGTACTTC. Full variable domain (outside the CDR3, taken from reference TRBV5-5 and TRBJ2-7): DAGVTQSPTHLIKTRGQQVTLRCSPISGHKSVSWYQQVLGQGPQFIFQYYEKEERGRGNFPDRFSARQFPNYSSELNVNALLLGDSALYLCASSTLGNTDYEQYFGPGTRLTVT.

The rearrangement links TRBV3-1 to TRBJ1-2; the D gene is possibly TRBD1 (5 bases). This CDR3 has 14 amino acids. The V end was cut by 3 bases, the J end by 4 bases, with 12 bases between. Germline V gene data show CDR1 as LGHDT and CDR2 as YNNKEL (reference sequence). CDR3 in amino acids: CASSQMPGSYGYTF. CDR3 DNA sequence: TGTGCCAGCAGCCAGATGCCAGGGAGCTATGGCTACACCTTC.

The V and J genes are TRBV28 and TRBJ2-7; the D gene is possibly TRBD2 (5 bases). Looked up from germline, CDR1 is MDHEN and CDR2 is SYDVKM. There are 15 residues in the CDR3. Trimming took off 4 bases at V and 4 bases at J, with 17 bases between the two ends. The CDR3 spells CASSSLGPRGYEQYF. CDR3 nucleotide sequence: TGTGCCAGCAGTTCCCTCGGCCCCAGAGGGTACGAGCAGTACTTC.

The chain links TRBV5-1 to TRBJ2-3; D possibly corresponds to TRBD2 (6 bases). The CDR3 consists of 12 residues. V gave up 7 bases and J gave up 4 bases, with 10 bases separating them. The germline gives CDR1 SGHRS, CDR2 YFSETQ. As DNA, the CDR3 is TGCGCCAGCCGCTCTAGCGCAGATACGCAGTATTTT. Its translation: CASRSSADTQYF.